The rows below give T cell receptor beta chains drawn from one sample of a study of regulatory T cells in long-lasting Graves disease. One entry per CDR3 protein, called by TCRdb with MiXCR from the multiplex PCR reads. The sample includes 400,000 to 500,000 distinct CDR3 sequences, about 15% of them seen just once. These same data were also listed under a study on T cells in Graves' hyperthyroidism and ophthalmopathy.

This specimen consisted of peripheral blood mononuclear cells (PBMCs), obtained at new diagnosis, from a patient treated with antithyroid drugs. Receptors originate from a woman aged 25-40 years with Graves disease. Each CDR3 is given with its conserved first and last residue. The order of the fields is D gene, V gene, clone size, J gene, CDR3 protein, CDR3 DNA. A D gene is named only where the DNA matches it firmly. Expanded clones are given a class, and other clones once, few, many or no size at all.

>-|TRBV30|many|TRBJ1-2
CAWIDLRRTNYGYTF
TGTGCCTGGATTGATTTGAGGAGGACTAACTATGGCTACACCTTC
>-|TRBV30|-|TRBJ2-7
CAWSDRTYEQYF
TGTGCCTGGAGTGACAGAACCTACGAGCAGTACTTC
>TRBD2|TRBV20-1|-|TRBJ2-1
CSAGGLAGAEQFF
TGCAGTGCAGGGGGACTAGCGGGAGCTGAGCAGTTCTTC
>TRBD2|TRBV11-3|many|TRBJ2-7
CASSLVNWGGTYEQYF
TGTGCCAGCAGCTTAGTCAACTGGGGGGGTACCTACGAGCAGTACTTC
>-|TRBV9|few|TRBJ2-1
CASSVTPSRGKGNEQFF
TGTGCCAGCAGCGTAACCCCGTCGCGCGGCAAGGGCAATGAGCAGTTCTTC
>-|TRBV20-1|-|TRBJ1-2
CSARDVVGSQAHVYGYTF
TGCAGTGCTAGAGATGTGGTTGGATCACAGGCGCACGTCTATGGCTACACCTTC
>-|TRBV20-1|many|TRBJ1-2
CSAPTTDHYGYTF
TGCAGTGCTCCCACGACAGACCACTATGGCTACACCTTC
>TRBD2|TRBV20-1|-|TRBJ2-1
CSAKGGTSGIFEQFF
TGCAGTGCTAAAGGGGGGACTAGCGGGATTTTTGAGCAGTTCTTC
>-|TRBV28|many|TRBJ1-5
CASSLRDSPQPQHF
TGTGCCAGCAGCCTTCGAGACTCCCCGCAGCCCCAGCATTTT
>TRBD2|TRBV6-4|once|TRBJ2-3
CASPPGLARRTDTQYF
TGTGCCAGCCCACCGGGACTAGCGCGTCGCACAGATACGCAGTATTTT
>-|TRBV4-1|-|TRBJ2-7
CASSQGRTPQVSNEQYF
TGCGCCAGCAGCCAAGGGAGGACCCCTCAGGTTTCCAACGAGCAGTACTTC
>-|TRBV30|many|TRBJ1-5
CAWSVRNSNQPQHF
TGTGCCTGGAGTGTACGAAACAGCAATCAGCCCCAGCATTTT
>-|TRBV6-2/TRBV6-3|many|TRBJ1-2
CATGTAFNYGYTF
TGTGCCACCGGTACGGCTTTTAACTATGGCTACACCTTC
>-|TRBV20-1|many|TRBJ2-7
CSARYDSYEQYF
TGCAGTGCGAGGTACGATTCCTACGAGCAGTACTTC
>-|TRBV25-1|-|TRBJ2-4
CASSEGWGAKNIQYF
TGTGCCAGCAGTGAGGGGTGGGGGGCCAAAAACATTCAGTACTTC
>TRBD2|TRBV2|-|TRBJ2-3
CASSPAGGPMADTQYF
TGTGCCAGCAGCCCAGCGGGAGGGCCCATGGCAGATACGCAGTATTTT
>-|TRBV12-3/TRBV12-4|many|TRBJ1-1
CASSGWGANTEAFF
TGTGCCAGCAGTGGATGGGGGGCGAACACTGAAGCTTTCTTT
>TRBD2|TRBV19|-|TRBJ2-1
CASTQGTSGTPSNEQFF
TGTGCCAGTACCCAAGGGACTAGCGGGACACCCTCCAATGAGCAGTTCTTC
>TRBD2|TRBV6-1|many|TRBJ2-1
CASTMSGREFF
TGTGCCAGCACGATGAGCGGGAGAGAGTTCTTC
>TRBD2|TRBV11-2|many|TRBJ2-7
CASTGYPSGRDPYEQYF
TGTGCCAGCACCGGGTATCCTAGCGGGAGGGACCCCTACGAGCAGTACTTC
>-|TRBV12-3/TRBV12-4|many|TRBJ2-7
CASSLTREQYF
TGTGCCAGCAGCCTTACCCGCGAGCAGTACTTC
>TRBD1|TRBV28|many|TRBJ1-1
CASSQDRVGWMNTEAFF
TGTGCCAGCAGTCAAGACAGGGTGGGTTGGATGAACACTGAAGCTTTCTTT
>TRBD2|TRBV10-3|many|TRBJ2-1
CAISESLSSGSSYNEQFF
TGTGCCATCAGTGAGTCGTTGTCTAGCGGGAGTTCCTACAATGAGCAGTTCTTC
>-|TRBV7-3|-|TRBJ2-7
CASSSSFLASEQYF
TGTGCCAGCAGCTCTAGCTTCCTAGCGAGCGAGCAGTACTTC
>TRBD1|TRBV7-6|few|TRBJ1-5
CASSAGTGLNSNQPQHF
TGTGCCAGCAGCGCCGGGACAGGGCTAAATAGCAATCAGCCCCAGCATTTT
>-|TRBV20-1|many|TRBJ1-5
CSARVGGNSNQPQHF
TGCAGTGCTAGAGTCGGGGGAAATAGCAATCAGCCCCAGCATTTT
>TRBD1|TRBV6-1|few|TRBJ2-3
CASRTGGRADTQYF
TGTGCCAGCAGGACAGGGGGTAGGGCAGATACGCAGTATTTT
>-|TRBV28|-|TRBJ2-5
CASRPGRETQYF
TGTGCCAGCAGGCCAGGGAGGGAGACCCAGTACTTC
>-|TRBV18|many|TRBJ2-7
CASSPPGLLEAEQYF
TGTGCCAGCTCACCACCCGGACTCCTAGAAGCCGAGCAGTACTTC
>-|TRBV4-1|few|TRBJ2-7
CASSHRSFLKDQQYF
TGCGCCAGCAGCCATCGCTCTTTCCTCAAGGATCAGCAGTACTTC
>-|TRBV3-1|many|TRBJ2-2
CASSQSGNTGELFF
TGTGCCAGCAGCCAATCGGGGAACACCGGGGAGCTGTTTTTT
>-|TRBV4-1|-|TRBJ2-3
CASSQSVRDTDTQYF
TGCGCCAGCAGCCAAAGCGTACGGGACACAGATACGCAGTATTTT
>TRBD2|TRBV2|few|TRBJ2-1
CASSYEREWGNEQFF
TGTGCCAGCAGTTATGAGCGGGAGTGGGGCAATGAGCAGTTCTTC
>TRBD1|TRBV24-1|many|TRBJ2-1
CATSDPDRGGYNEQFF
TGTGCCACCAGTGACCCCGACAGGGGGGGCTACAATGAGCAGTTCTTC
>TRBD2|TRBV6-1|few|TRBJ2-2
CASRTATSGPGELFF
TGTGCCAGCAGAACGGCGACTAGCGGTCCCGGGGAGCTGTTTTTT
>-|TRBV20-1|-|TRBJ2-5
CSAPDIQETQYF
TGCAGTGCTCCCGACATACAAGAGACCCAGTACTTC
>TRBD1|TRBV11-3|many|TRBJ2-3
CASSGRDRGRGADTQYF
TGTGCCAGCAGCGGACGGGACAGGGGGCGCGGGGCAGATACGCAGTATTTT
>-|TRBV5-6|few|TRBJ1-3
CASSFYGSNTIYF
TGTGCCAGCAGCTTCTACGGCTCCAACACCATATATTTT
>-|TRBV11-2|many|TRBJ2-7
CASSLGMDEQYF
TGTGCCAGCAGCTTAGGTATGGACGAGCAGTACTTC
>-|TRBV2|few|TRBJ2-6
CASSVTGANVLTF
TGTGCCAGCAGTGTAACTGGGGCCAACGTCCTGACTTTC
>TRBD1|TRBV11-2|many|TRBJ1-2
CASSSDRGLTYGYTF
TGTGCCAGCAGCTCAGACAGGGGGCTTACCTATGGCTACACCTTC
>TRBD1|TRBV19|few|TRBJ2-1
CASSILLQGDYNEQFF
TGTGCCAGTAGTATCCTTTTACAGGGGGACTACAATGAGCAGTTCTTC
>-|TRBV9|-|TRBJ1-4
CASSARQTATNEKLFF
TGTGCCAGCAGCGCGCGGCAGACTGCAACTAATGAAAAACTGTTTTTT
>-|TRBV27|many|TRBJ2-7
CASGRSSVYEQYF
TGTGCCAGCGGCCGCAGTTCGGTATACGAGCAGTACTTC
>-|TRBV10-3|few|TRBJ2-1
CAISEVNEQFF
TGTGCCATCAGTGAAGTCAATGAGCAGTTCTTC
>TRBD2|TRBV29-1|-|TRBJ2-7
CSVEVFGLAGVYEQYF
TGCAGCGTTGAAGTTTTCGGACTAGCGGGAGTCTACGAGCAGTACTTC
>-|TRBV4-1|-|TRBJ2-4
CASSPEAGAGVDKNIQYF
TGCGCCAGCAGCCCGGAGGCCGGGGCTGGTGTGGACAAAAACATTCAGTACTTC
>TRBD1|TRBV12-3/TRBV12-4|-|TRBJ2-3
CATEPGQGIGAQYF
TGTGCCACTGAACCGGGACAGGGCATCGGCGCGCAGTATTTT
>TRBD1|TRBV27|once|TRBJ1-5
CASSRQGAQPQHF
TGTGCCAGCAGTCGACAGGGCGCTCAGCCCCAGCATTTT
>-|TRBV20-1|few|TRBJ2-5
CSARDSRERVETQYF
TGCAGTGCTAGAGATTCCCGGGAGAGGGTCGAGACCCAGTACTTC
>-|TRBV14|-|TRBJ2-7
CASSQVWGPAGGEQYF
TGTGCCAGCAGCCAAGTTTGGGGACCCGCCGGGGGAGAGCAGTACTTC
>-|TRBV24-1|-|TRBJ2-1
CATSGRNEQFF
TGTGCCACCAGTGGGCGGAATGAGCAGTTCTTC
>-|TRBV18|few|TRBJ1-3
CASSPDSRLYF
TGTGCCAGCTCACCCGACAGCCGATTATATTTT
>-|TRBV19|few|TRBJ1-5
CASSILQGFGGNQPQHF
TGTGCCAGTAGTATCCTCCAGGGGTTCGGGGGGAATCAGCCCCAGCATTTT